Following are 30 T cell receptor beta chains from one sample sequenced in a study of blood T cell repertoires in COVID-19. TCRdb's copy holds only in-frame clones and misses some; the assay was immunoSEQ multiplex PCR. The sample gives fewer than 150,000 clones, roughly 81% of which show up once; 9.5% to 15% is in the top ten. The sequenced material came from peripheral blood. Receptors were obtained from a human donor in a cohort sampled during active COVID-19.

This rearrangement joins TRBV30 to TRBJ2-7, with 8 nucleotides matching TRBD1. CDR1 GTSNPN and CDR2 SVGIG come from the germline V gene (reference sequence). Trimming cost V 5 bases and J 3 bases; bases outside gene matches: 12. The CDR3 runs 15 residues. The CDR3 DNA is TGTGCCTGGCGCGGCGCCGGGACAGGCAACTACGAGCAGTACTTC. It is translated as CAWRGAGTGNYEQYF.

This clone was counted between two and nine times. The chain joins TRBV27 to TRBJ1-6; unclear D gene. The CDR3 contains 13 residues. CDR1 and CDR2 from the germline V gene are MNHEY and SMNVEV (reference sequence). The V gene lost 2 bases and the J gene lost 14 bases, with 13 bases spanning the gap. The CDR3 DNA sequence: TGTGCCAGCAGTTTAGGCAGGCCCTTAGCCCTCCACTTT. The encoded protein is CASSLGRPLALHF.

The V call is TRBV5-1, the J call TRBJ2-1; TRBD2 matches at 9 bases. The CDR3 is made up of 16 amino acids. V shed 0 bases and J 9 bases; nucleotides not matched to a gene: 10. The germline gives CDR1 SGHRS, CDR2 YFSETQ. CDR3 loop: CASSLAGGGAGSEQFF. The CDR3 DNA reads TGCGCCAGCAGCTTGGCCGGCGGGGGGGCCGGGAGTGAGCAGTTCTTC.

The rearrangement joins TRBV2 to TRBJ1-2, with 7 bases aligning to TRBD1. The germline CDR1 and CDR2 sequences are SNHLY and FYNNEI. This CDR3 region has 13 residues. V lost 7 bases to trimming and J lost 6 bases; unmatched junction nucleotides: 8. The DNA for the CDR3 is TGTGCCAGCATCACAGGGGATTTCGATGGCTACACCTTC. As protein: CASITGDFDGYTF.

The rearrangement links TRBV3-1 (or the pseudogene TRBV3-2) to TRBJ2-2; 12 nucleotides align to TRBD1. In germline, CDR1 is LGHDT, CDR2 YNNKEL (reference sequence). Trimming at V came to 4 bases and at J to 4 bases, leaving 4 bases not matched to a gene. There are 16 residues in the CDR3. CDR3 protein: CASSPGTGGITGELFF. The CDR3 DNA reads as TGTGCCAGCAGCCCCGGGACAGGGGGCATCACCGGGGAGCTGTTTTTT.

The chain couples TRBV12-3 or TRBV12-4 to TRBJ1-4; D ambiguous. This CDR3 comprises 13 residues. Trimming stripped 6 bases from V and 3 bases from J, with 8 bases between. CDR3 sequence: CASRGGANEKLFF. The DNA of the CDR3 is TGTGCCAGCAGGGGTGGAGCTAATGAAAAACTGTTTTTT.

The V and J genes are TRBV19 and TRBJ2-6, with D maybe TRBD2 (6 bases). V lost 4 bases and J lost 1, with 8 bases in between. There are 15 residues in the CDR3. CDR1 LNHDA and CDR2 SQIVND come from the germline V gene (reference sequence). CDR3 DNA: TGTGCCAGTAGTAACCGGGGGTCTGGGGCCAACGTCCTGACTTTC. Amino acid sequence: CASSNRGSGANVLTF.

This clone was detected many times. V gene TRBV19 combines with J gene TRBJ1-5; D is ambiguous. The V end was cut by 4 bases, the J end by 6 bases, with 13 bases between. This CDR3 comprises 14 residues. CDR1 LNHDA and CDR2 SQIVND come from the germline V gene (reference sequence). The CDR3, as DNA: TGTGCCAGTAGTACCGACATCCTTAGTCAGCCCCAGCATTTT. Translating gives CASSTDILSQPQHF.

In the case of this clone: Germline and junction disagree at one end, which may indicate a read error. V gene TRBV2 combines with J gene TRBJ2-5; possibly TRBD1 or TRBD2 for D (6 bases each). From germline, CDR1 is SNHLY and CDR2 FYNNEI. CDR3 length: 15 residues. The CDR3: CASSEGGPAGETQYF. CDR3 DNA: TGTGCCAGCAGCGAAGGGGGACCAGCGGGAGAGACCCAGTACTTC.

The table lists this clone with a count of one. This chain connects TRBV4-2 to TRBJ1-4, with D unclear. Trimming removed 0 bases from V and 7 bases from J, with 9 bases in between. The CDR3 is 14 residues long. Germline assignment: CDR1 LGHNA and CDR2 YNFKEQ. The CDR3 region has the DNA TGTGCCAGCAGCCAAGATACCCGGGTTGAAAAACTGTTTTTT. This sequence encodes CASSQDTRVEKLFF.

The rearrangement uses TRBV7-7 and TRBJ1-6; possible D gene TRBD1, 6 bases. Trimming left V 4 bases short and J 10 bases short, with 14 bases between. Germline-derived CDR1 and CDR2 are SSHAT and FNYEAQ (reference sequence). The CDR3 is made up of 14 amino acids. The CDR3 loop is CASSSSTGSSPLHF. In DNA form, the CDR3 reads TGTGCCAGCAGCTCATCGACAGGTAGCTCACCCCTCCACTTT.

This clone turned up a few times. This sequence joins TRBV5-4 and TRBJ1-2; 7 bases are a match to TRBD1. Germline trimming cut 3 bases from V and 5 bases from J; bases unmatched to any gene: 4. The germline gives CDR1 SGHNT, CDR2 YYREEE (reference sequence). This CDR3 has 13 amino acids. The CDR3 DNA reads as TGTGCCAGCAGCTCGGAGACAGGGTATGGCTACACCTTC. Its protein is CASSSETGYGYTF. Drawing the rest from reference TRBV5-4 and TRBJ1-2, the complete variable domain is ETGVTQSPTHLIKTRGQQVTLRCSSQSGHNTVSWYQQALGQGPQFIFQYYREEENGRGNFPPRFSGLQFPNYSSELNVNALELDDSALYLCASSSETGYGYTFGSGTRLTVV.

The J gene is TRBJ1-3, the V gene TRBV11-3; D is possibly TRBD1 (5 bases). Deletions cut 3 bases from V and 4 bases from J, with 7 bases between. The germline gives CDR1 SGHNT, CDR2 YENEEA. The CDR3 totals 13 residues. CDR3 loop: CASSLDNGNTIYF. CDR3 nucleotide sequence: TGTGCCAGCAGCTTGGACAACGGAAACACCATATATTTT.

V usage is TRBV10-1 and J usage is TRBJ2-7; weak D call: TRBD2 (6 bases). The CDR3 consists of 14 residues. V was clipped by 3 bases and J by 4 bases, with 13 bases between them. Germline CDR1 and CDR2: WNHNN and SYGVQD (reference sequence). The CDR3 is CASSEGGSLYEQYF. The DNA for the CDR3 is TGCGCCAGCAGTGAAGGAGGGTCTTTATACGAGCAGTACTTC.

This chain links TRBV2 with TRBJ2-3; 9 nucleotides line up with TRBD2. Germline CDR1 is SNHLY and CDR2 is FYNNEI. The CDR3 covers 16 residues. The junction had 8 bases not matched to a gene; V was cut back by 1 base and J by 6 bases. CDR3 residues: CASSEGASGEGDTQYF. The CDR3 bases are TGTGCCAGCAGTGAAGGGGCTAGCGGGGAGGGGGATACGCAGTATTTT.

The rearrangement links TRBV4-1 to TRBJ2-7; 7 nucleotides match TRBD1. The V gene's germline CDR1 is MGHRA and CDR2 YSYEKL. Losses at the gene ends were 4 bases for V and 5 bases for J; bases not matched to a gene: 11. There are 15 residues in the CDR3. CDR3 protein: CASSLSGTEGNEQYF. DNA for the CDR3: TGCGCCAGCAGCCTATCCGGGACAGAGGGGAACGAGCAGTACTTC.

The J gene is TRBJ1-1, the V gene TRBV19; D perhaps matches TRBD1 (6 bases). Germline V lookup: CDR1 LNHDA, CDR2 SQIVND (reference sequence). The CDR3 runs 15 residues. Trimming left V 4 bases short and J 6 bases short, with 18 bases between. The CDR3 is CASSTSQGINAEAFF. The CDR3 nucleotides are TGTGCCAGTAGTACCTCCCAGGGGATTAACGCTGAAGCTTTCTTT.

The gene calls are TRBV9 and TRBJ2-2, with TRBD1 as a possible D gene (5 bases). CDR1 SGDLS and CDR2 YYNGEE come from the germline V gene. The CDR3 length is 13 residues. V dropped 0 bases and J dropped 10 bases, with 10 bases sitting between them. In nucleotides, the CDR3 is TGTGCCAGCAGCGTAGGGGTAGGACAGGAGCTGTTTTTT. The encoded protein is CASSVGVGQELFF.

This chain uses TRBV18 with TRBJ2-7; D call uncertain. The CDR3 is 13 amino acids. Trimming removed 1 base from V and 2 bases from J, with 6 bases in between. Germline values: CDR1 KGHSH, CDR2 LQKENI. CDR3 nucleotides: TGTGCCAGCTCACCACAGAGTGCCTACGAGCAGTACTTC. It specifies CASSPQSAYEQYF. The whole variable domain, filled in from reference TRBV18 and TRBJ2-7, reads NAGVMQNPRHLVRRRGQEARLRCSPMKGHSHVYWYRQLPEEGLKFMVYLQKENIIDESGMPKERFSAEFPKEGPSILRIQQVVRGDSAAYFCASSPQSAYEQYFGPGTRLTVT.

This chain uses TRBV6-2 or TRBV6-3 with TRBJ1-5, with 10 nucleotides matching TRBD1. The CDR3 sequence is 14 residues long. V dropped 5 bases and J dropped 2; count of bases not matched to a gene: 0. Germline CDR1 is MNHEY and CDR2 is SVGEGT. CDR3 nucleotides: TGTGCCAGCAGTGGGACAGGGGGCAATCAGCCCCAGCATTTT. This sequence encodes CASSGTGGNQPQHF.

The chain carries TRBV12-3 or TRBV12-4 and TRBJ2-7; D ambiguous. The CDR3 loop spans 13 amino acids. Trimming removed 6 bases from V and 0 bases from J, with 9 bases in between. For the CDR3, the DNA is TGTGCCAGCAGCCCCCTTCCCTCCTACGAGCAGTACTTC. It is translated as CASSPLPSYEQYF.

The CDR3, as DNA: TGTGCCAGTAGTCTCAATTCTAATAATTCACCCCTCCACTTT. This gives the protein CASSLNSNNSPLHF. This chain connects TRBV19 to TRBJ1-6; D call uncertain. This CDR3 comprises 14 residues. Germline CDR1 reads LNHDA; CDR2 reads SQIVND (reference sequence). Trimming left V 5 bases short and J 5 bases short, with 10 bases between.

The V call is TRBV30, the J call TRBJ1-1; 11 nucleotides align to TRBD1. Per the germline V gene, CDR1 is GTSNPN and CDR2 is SVGIG (reference sequence). The CDR3 loop spans 17 amino acids. J gave up 4 bases and V 0 bases, and 10 bases lay outside the gene matches. The CDR3 sequence is CAWSVGQGGVGVTEAFF. In nucleotides, the CDR3 is TGTGCCTGGAGTGTGGGACAGGGGGGCGTGGGTGTCACTGAAGCTTTCTTT.

V gene TRBV11-2 combines with J gene TRBJ2-7, with D possibly being TRBD1 (6 bases). The germline V gene has CDR1 SGHAT and CDR2 FQNNGV. The CDR3 runs to 12 residues. Trimming took 5 bases from V and 6 from J, leaving 11 bases between them. The CDR3 bases are TGTGCCAGCAGCACACAGGGTGGCGAGCAGTACTTC. It translates to CASSTQGGEQYF.

V usage is TRBV3-1 (or the pseudogene TRBV3-2) and J usage is TRBJ1-2, with 8 bases aligning to TRBD1. The CDR3 contains 17 residues. Trimming cost V 0 bases and J 3 bases; bases outside gene matches: 9. Germline-derived CDR1 and CDR2 are LGHDT and YNNKEL (reference sequence). The CDR3 region is CASSQDLGQALHYGYTF. CDR3 bases: TGTGCCAGCAGCCAAGATTTGGGACAGGCCCTCCACTATGGCTACACCTTC.

V is TRBV5-6 and J is TRBJ2-7; D might be TRBD1 (5 bases). The CDR3 runs 16 residues. CDR1 is SGHDT, CDR2 YYEEEE, per germline. V lost 4 bases, J lost 4 bases, and 21 bases lay in between. CDR3 coding DNA: TGTGCCAGCAGCCCCAAAGGGGTGCTAAGGCAATACGAGCAGTACTTC. As protein: CASSPKGVLRQYEQYF.

The CDR3 bases are TGTGCCAGCTCACCTCCCGCCACAGGGATCAATCAGCCCCAGCATTTT. Translating gives CASSPPATGINQPQHF. The chain links TRBV18 to TRBJ1-5, with D perhaps TRBD1 (6 bases). From germline, CDR1 is KGHSH and CDR2 LQKENI. CDR3 size: 16 residues. V lost 3 bases and J 3 bases, leaving 15 bases between the germline ends.

In this sample, this clone turned up once. The rearrangement links TRBV9 to TRBJ2-7, with D tentatively TRBD2 (6 bases). Germline V gives CDR1 SGDLS, CDR2 YYNGEE. The V end was cut by 4 bases, the J end by 0 bases, with 17 bases between. The CDR3 extends over 16 amino acids. CDR3 DNA: TGTGCCAGCAGCCCCCGGGCGGGGTTAGACTCCTACGAGCAGTACTTC. Encoded protein: CASSPRAGLDSYEQYF.

V gene TRBV7-7 combines with J gene TRBJ2-7, with 10 bases matching TRBD1. The V segment lost 5 bases and the J segment 3 bases; nucleotides outside the gene matches: 4. This CDR3 is built from 14 residues. Germline V gene lookup returns CDR1 SSHAT and CDR2 FNYEAQ (reference sequence). The CDR3 DNA follows: TGTGCCAGCAGCCCGGACAGGGGGATCTACGAGCAGTACTTC. This sequence encodes CASSPDRGIYEQYF.

The rearrangement uses TRBV3-1 (or the pseudogene TRBV3-2) and TRBJ2-7; 7 bases map to TRBD1. The CDR3 covers 16 residues. Germline trimming cut 4 bases from V and 3 bases from J; bases unmatched to any gene: 12. Germline V gene data show CDR1 as LGHDT and CDR2 as YNNKEL (reference sequence). The CDR3 sequence is CASSPRDRATNYEQYF. CDR3 nucleotides: TGTGCCAGCAGCCCTAGGGACAGAGCGACCAACTACGAGCAGTACTTC.